This T cell receptor (beta chain) comes out of a study of T cells in Graves' hyperthyroidism and ophthalmopathy. The overall study: Before treatment of any kind, peripheral blood was taken at initial diagnosis.

This clonotype was detected only a few times. Its specificity is unknown. Germline V CDR1 and CDR2: SGHTA, FQGNSA. The ends lost 5 bases at V and 4 bases at J; junction bases unmatched: 9. This CDR3 spans 15 amino acids. General study findings and limits: Also found in blood were most expanded thyroid clonotypes above 0.001. Separation of ophthalmopathy from stable hyperthyroidism was achieved by a 13 V-J model.

RNA transcripts yielded amplified TCR beta CDR3 regions. The study used the HTBI primer set for a first-round RT-PCR of the TCR CDR3. TCRdb redid the calling of the multiplex PCR reads with MiXCR, one entry per CDR3 protein. The data hold 650,000 to 700,000 distinct CDR3 sequences, with roughly 17% observed a single time. Sequencing was done on a sample of blood. The gene calls are TRBV7-2 and TRBJ2-3, with 7 bases fitting TRBD2. The clonotype comes from a middle-aged man with Graves' hyperthyroidism. CDR3 coding DNA: TGTGCCAGCAGCATAAGCGGGATAGGGGCAGATACGCAGTATTTT. Protein sequence: CASSISGIGADTQYF.